This T cell receptor beta chain was recovered during a study of blood T cell repertoires in COVID-19. Overall study context: The analysed material was cDNA or gDNA that came from T cells, B-cell-depleted T cells, or PBMCs.

Across 20 to 25 US areas, participants ranged in age from roughly 18 to 95 years. Cohorts were assigned according to the clinical history that participants reported. In the study's own analysis: Scientists estimated how many nucleated cells there were by amplifying reference gene primers. Sequencing was performed with immunoSEQ multiplex PCR; in TCRdb, only in-frame clones are kept and a portion is missing. For V, J and clone size, that table is used; D and trimming come from the DNA. The sample has some 170,000 clones, roughly 84% seen once. The CDR3 is made up of 13 amino acids. Germline CDR1 and CDR2: MGHDK and SYGVNS. The germline V and J ends were trimmed by 2 bases and 4 bases, with 8 bases remaining between them.

This TCR was sampled from a human donor with acute COVID-19. The donor label of this sample is uncertain. Material for sequencing was PBMCs or T cells enriched from blood (not recorded which). The chain joins TRBV25-1 to TRBJ1-2; no clear D gene. CDR3 sequence reads: CASSEGGFYGYTF. For the CDR3, the DNA is TGTGCCAGCAGTGAAGGCGGATTCTATGGCTACACCTTC.